This T cell receptor beta chain came from a study of blood T cell repertoires in COVID-19. The wider study: Acute and convalescent COVID-19 specimens originated in the United States, Italy and Spain.

For recovered donors of Cohort 3, there were two negative PCRs, clearance, or symptom resolution. Per the authors' pipeline: Reference gene primer amplification in the assay estimated nucleated cell counts. Assay used: immunoSEQ multiplex PCR; TCRdb lists only in-frame clones, some missing. That table is the source of V, J and clone size, and D and trimming were worked out from the DNA. The sample holds a few hundred thousand clones, 85% to 90% seen once. The CDR3 extends over 14 amino acids. Unmatched junction bases numbered 6, after V lost 3 bases and J lost 5 bases. The germline CDR1 and CDR2 sequences are LNHDA and SQIVND (reference sequence).

V usage is TRBV19 and J usage is TRBJ2-5; 7 bases are a match to TRBD2. Sequenced input: PBMCs or T cells enriched from blood (not recorded which). This TCR came from a man younger than 40 who had recovered from COVID-19. The CDR3 DNA reads as TGTGCCAGTAGTATCGGACTAGTACAGGAGACCCAGTACTTC. The encoded protein is CASSIGLVQETQYF. Based on the CDR3 plus reference TRBV19 and TRBJ2-5, the full variable domain is DGGITQSPKYLFRKEGQNVTLSCEQNLNHDAMYWYRQDPGQGLRLIYYSQIVNDFQKGDIAEGYSVSREKKESFPLTVTSAQKNPTAFYLCASSIGLVQETQYFGPGTRLLVL.